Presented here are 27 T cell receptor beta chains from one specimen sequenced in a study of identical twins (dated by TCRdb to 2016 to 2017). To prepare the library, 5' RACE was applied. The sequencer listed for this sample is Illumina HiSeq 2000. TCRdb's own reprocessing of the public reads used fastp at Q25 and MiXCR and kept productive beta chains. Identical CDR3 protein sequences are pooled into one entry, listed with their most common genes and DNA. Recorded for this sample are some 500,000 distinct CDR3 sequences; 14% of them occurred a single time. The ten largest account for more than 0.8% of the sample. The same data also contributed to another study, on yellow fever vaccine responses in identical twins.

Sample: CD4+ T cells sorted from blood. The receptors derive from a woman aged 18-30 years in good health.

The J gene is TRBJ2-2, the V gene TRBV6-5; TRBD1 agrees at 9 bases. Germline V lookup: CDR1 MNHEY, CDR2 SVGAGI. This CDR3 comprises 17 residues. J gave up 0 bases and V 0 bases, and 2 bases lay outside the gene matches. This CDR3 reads CASSYSGQGSNTGELFF. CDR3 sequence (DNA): TGTGCCAGCAGTTACTCGGGACAGGGTTCGAACACCGGGGAGCTGTTTTTT.

Written as DNA, the CDR3 is TGCAGCGTTGTGGGACCGGGACAGGGGAGAACAGATACGCAGTATTTT. Its translation: CSVVGPGQGRTDTQYF. The rearrangement uses TRBV29-1 and TRBJ2-3, with 10 bases that match TRBD1. J was trimmed by 3 bases and V by 4 bases; bases with no gene match: 10. The length of the CDR3 is 16 residues. The germline gives CDR1 SQVTM, CDR2 ANQGSEA.

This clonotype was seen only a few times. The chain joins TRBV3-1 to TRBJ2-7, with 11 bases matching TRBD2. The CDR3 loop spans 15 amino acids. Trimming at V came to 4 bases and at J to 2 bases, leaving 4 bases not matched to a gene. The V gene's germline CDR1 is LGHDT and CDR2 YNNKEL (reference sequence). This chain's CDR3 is CASSLNSGGAYEQYF. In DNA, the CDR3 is TGTGCCAGCAGCCTCAATAGCGGGGGGGCCTACGAGCAGTACTTC.

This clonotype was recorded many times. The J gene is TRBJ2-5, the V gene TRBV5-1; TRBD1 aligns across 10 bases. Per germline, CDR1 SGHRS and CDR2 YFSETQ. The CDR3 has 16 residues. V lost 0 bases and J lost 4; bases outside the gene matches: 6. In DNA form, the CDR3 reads TGCGCCAGCAGCTTGGCCCCCCGGACAGGGGGAGAGACCCAGTACTTC. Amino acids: CASSLAPRTGGETQYF.

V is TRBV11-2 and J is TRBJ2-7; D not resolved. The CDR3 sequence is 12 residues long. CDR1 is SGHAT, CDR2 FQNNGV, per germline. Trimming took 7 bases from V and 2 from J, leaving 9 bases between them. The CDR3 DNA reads TGTGCCAGCACCTTTACCACCTACGAGCAGTACTTC. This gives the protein CASTFTTYEQYF.

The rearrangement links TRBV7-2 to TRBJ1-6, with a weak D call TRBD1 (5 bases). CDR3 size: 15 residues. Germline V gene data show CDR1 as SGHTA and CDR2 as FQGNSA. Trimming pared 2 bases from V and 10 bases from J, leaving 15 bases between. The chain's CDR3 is CASSLNTGGGSPLHF. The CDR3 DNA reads TGTGCCAGCAGCTTAAATACCGGGGGAGGCTCACCCCTCCACTTT.

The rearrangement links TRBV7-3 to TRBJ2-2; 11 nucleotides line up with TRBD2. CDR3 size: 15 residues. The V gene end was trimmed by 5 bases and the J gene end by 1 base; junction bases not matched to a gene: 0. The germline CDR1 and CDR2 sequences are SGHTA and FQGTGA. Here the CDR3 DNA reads TGTGCCAGCAGCGGGACTAGCGGGAACACCGGGGAGCTGTTTTTT. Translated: CASSGTSGNTGELFF.

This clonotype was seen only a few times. CDR3 loop: CASSLSTGTGGHTF. The DNA for the CDR3 is TGTGCCAGCAGCTTATCTACCGGGACAGGGGGACACACCTTC. The V and J genes are TRBV7-2 and TRBJ1-2, with 11 bases identical to TRBD1. Trimming removed 2 bases from V and 12 bases from J; junction bases left unmatched: 8. The CDR3 loop spans 14 amino acids. Germline CDR1 and CDR2: SGHTA and FQGNSA.

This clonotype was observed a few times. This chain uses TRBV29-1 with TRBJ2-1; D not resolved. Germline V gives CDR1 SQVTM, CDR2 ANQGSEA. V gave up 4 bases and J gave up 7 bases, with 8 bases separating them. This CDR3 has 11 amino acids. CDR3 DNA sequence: TGCAGCGTTGGGTTTAGGAATGAGCAGTTCTTC. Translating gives CSVGFRNEQFF.

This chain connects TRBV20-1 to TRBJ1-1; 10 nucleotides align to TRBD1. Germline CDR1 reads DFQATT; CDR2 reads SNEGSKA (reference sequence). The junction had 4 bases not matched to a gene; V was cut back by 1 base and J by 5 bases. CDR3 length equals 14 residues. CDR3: CSARGGQGLTEAFF. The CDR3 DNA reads TGCAGTGCTAGAGGGGGACAGGGGTTAACTGAAGCTTTCTTT.

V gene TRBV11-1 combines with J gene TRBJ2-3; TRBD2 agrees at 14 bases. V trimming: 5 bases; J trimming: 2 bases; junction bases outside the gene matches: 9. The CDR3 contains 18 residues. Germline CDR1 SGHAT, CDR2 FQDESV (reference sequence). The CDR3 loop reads CASSTRTSGGSNTDTQYF. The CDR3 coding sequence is TGTGCCAGCAGCACCAGGACTAGCGGGGGGTCAAACACAGATACGCAGTATTTT.

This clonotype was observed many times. The CDR3 protein is CSAGLITDTQYF. The CDR3 nucleotides read TGCAGTGCGGGACTCATTACAGATACGCAGTATTTT. V usage is TRBV20-1 and J usage is TRBJ2-3; TRBD2 might be the D (6 bases). There are 12 residues in the CDR3. The V end was cut by 6 bases, the J end by 3 bases, with 10 bases between. Germline CDR1 reads DFQATT; CDR2 reads SNEGSKA (reference sequence).

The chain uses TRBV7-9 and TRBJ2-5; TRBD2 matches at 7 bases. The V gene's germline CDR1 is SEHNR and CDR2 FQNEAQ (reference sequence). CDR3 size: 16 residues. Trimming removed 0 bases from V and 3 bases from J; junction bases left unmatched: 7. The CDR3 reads CASSLARDYEKETQYF. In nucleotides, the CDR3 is TGTGCCAGCAGCTTAGCCAGGGACTACGAAAAAGAGACCCAGTACTTC.

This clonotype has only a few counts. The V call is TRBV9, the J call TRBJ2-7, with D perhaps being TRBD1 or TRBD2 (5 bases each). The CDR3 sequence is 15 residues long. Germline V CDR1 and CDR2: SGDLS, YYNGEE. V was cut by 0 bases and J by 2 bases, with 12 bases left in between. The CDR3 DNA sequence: TGTGCCAGCAGCGTAGGGGGGATGGATACCTACGAGCAGTACTTC. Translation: CASSVGGMDTYEQYF.

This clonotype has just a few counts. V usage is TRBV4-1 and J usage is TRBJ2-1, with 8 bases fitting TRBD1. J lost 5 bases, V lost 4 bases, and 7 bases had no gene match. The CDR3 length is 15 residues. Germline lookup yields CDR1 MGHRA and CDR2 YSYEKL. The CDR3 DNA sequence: TGCGCCAGCAGCCGGCTTGAACAGGGGGACAATGAGCAGTTCTTC. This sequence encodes CASSRLEQGDNEQFF.

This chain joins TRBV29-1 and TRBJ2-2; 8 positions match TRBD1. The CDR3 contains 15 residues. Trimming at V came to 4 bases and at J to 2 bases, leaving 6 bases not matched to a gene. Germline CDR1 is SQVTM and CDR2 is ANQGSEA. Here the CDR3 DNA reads TGCAGCGTTGCTACAGGGGGTCGCAACACCGGGGAGCTGTTTTTT. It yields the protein CSVATGGRNTGELFF.

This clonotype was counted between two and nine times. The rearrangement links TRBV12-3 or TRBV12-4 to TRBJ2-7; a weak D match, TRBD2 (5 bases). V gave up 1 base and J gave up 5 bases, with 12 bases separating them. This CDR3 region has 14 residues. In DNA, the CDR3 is TGTGCCAGCAGTTTAGGAGAGGGCCGCCACGAGCAGTACTTC. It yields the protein CASSLGEGRHEQYF.

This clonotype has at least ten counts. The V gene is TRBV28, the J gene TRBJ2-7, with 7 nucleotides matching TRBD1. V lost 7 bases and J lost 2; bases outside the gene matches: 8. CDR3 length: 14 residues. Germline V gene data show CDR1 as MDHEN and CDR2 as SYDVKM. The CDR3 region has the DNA TGTGCCAGCACCTCGGACAGGTTCGCCTACGAGCAGTACTTC. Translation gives CASTSDRFAYEQYF.

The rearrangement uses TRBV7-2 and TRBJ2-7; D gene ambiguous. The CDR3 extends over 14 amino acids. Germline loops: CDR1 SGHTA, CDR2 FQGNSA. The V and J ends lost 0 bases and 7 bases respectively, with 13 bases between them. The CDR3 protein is CASSLAASAIEQYF. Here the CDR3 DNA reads TGTGCCAGCAGCTTAGCAGCTTCGGCCATAGAGCAGTACTTC. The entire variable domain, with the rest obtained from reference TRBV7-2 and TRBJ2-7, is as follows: GAGVSQSPSNKVTEKGKDVELRCDPISGHTALYWYRQSLGQGLEFLIYFQGNSAPDKSGLPSDRFSAERTGGSVSTLTIQRTQQEDSAVYLCASSLAASAIEQYFGPGTRLTVT.

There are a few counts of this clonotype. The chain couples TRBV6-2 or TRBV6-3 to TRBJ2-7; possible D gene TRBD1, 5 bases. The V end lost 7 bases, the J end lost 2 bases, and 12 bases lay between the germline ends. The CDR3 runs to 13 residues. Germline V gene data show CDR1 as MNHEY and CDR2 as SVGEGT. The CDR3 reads CASIARATYEQYF. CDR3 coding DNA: TGTGCCAGCATAGCCAGGGCTACCTACGAGCAGTACTTC.

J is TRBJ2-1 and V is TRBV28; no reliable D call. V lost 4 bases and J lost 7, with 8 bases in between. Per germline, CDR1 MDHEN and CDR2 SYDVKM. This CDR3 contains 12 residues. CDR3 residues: CASSSYLNEQFF. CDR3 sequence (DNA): TGTGCCAGCAGTTCTTATTTAAATGAGCAGTTCTTC.

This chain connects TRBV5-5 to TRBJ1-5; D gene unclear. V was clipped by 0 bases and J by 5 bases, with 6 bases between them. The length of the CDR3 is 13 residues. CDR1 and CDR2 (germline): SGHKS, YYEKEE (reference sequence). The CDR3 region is CASSLDNYQPQHF. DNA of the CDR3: TGTGCCAGCAGCTTGGATAACTATCAGCCCCAGCATTTT.

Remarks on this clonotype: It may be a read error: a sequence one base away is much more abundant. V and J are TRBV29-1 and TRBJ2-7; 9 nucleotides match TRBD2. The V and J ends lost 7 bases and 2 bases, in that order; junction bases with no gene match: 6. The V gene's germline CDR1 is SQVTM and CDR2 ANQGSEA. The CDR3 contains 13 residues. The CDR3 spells CSAGTSRAYEQYV. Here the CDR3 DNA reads TGCAGCGCCGGGACTAGCCGGGCCTACGAGCAGTACGTC.

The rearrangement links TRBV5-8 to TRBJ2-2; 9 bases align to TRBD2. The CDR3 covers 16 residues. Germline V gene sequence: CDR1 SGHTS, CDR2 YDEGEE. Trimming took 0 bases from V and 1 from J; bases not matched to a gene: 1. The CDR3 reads CASSLGLAVNTGELFF. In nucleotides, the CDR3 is TGTGCCAGCAGCTTGGGACTAGCGGTGAACACCGGGGAGCTGTTTTTT.

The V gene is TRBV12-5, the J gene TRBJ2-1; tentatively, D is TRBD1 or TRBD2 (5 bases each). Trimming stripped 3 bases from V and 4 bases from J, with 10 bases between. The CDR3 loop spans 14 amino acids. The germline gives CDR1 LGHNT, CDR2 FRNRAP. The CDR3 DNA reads TGTGCTAGTGGTTTCGGGGCAGATTACAATGAGCAGTTCTTC. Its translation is CASGFGADYNEQFF.

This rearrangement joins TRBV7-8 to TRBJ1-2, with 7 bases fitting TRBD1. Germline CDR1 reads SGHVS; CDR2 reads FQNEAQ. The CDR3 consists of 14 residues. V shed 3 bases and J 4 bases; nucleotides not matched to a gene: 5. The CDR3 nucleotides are TGTGCCAGCAGCTTGTTTCAGGGGGGCTATGGCTACACCTTC. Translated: CASSLFQGGYGYTF.

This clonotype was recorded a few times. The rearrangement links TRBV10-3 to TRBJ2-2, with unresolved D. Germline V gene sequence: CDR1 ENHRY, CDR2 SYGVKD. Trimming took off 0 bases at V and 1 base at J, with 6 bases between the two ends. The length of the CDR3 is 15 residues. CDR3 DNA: TGTGCCATCAGTGAGTCTACAGTGAACACCGGGGAGCTGTTTTTT. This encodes CAISESTVNTGELFF.